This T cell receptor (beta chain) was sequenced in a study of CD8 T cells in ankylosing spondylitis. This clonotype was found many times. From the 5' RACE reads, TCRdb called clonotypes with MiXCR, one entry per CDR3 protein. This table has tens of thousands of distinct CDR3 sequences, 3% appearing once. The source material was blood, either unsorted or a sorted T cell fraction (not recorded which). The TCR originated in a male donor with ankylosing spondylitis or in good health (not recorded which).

DNA for the CDR3: TGTGCCAGCAGCCAACAGGGGGCCCTCGGCTATGGCTACACCTTC. Translation gives CASSQQGALGYGYTF. V and J are TRBV9 and TRBJ1-2; 9 nucleotides align to TRBD1. Trimming took 4 bases from V and 4 from J; bases not matched to a gene: 8. The CDR3 is 15 amino acids. Germline V gene sequence: CDR1 SGDLS, CDR2 YYNGEE.